Sequencing of this T cell receptor (beta chain) was carried out in a study of CD8+ T cells in alopecia areata. Study-level background: Affected scalp percentage gauged treated patients' severity.

Isolated RNA was reverse transcribed into cDNA used as the sequencing template. TCRdb's copy holds only in-frame clones and misses some; the assay was immunoSEQ multiplex PCR. The sample lists about 190,000 clones; approximately 56% were seen once. Treatment specified: oral pan-JAK inhibitor, 5-10 mg twice daily. CDR1 MGHRA and CDR2 YSYEKL come from the germline V gene. V shed 0 bases and J shed 0 bases, with 21 bases lying between them. The CDR3 covers 20 residues. The receptor comes from a human donor with alopecia areata. The V call is TRBV4-1, the J call TRBJ2-4; weak D call: TRBD2 (6 bases). The sample consisted of CD4+ T cells sorted from blood, taken at week 4, from a patient treated with tofacitinib. The CDR3 coding sequence is TGCGCCAGCAGCCAAGATGGGAATAGCGGTCTGCGACTAGCCAAAAACATTCAGTACTTC. This codes for CASSQDGNSGLRLAKNIQYF.